This T cell receptor beta chain was obtained from a study of response to subunit inactivated influenza vaccine. TCRdb passed the RT-PCR reads through MiXCR, listing each CDR3 protein once. The sample contains hundreds of thousands of distinct CDR3 sequences, around 18% of which appear only once. This clonotype was counted a few times. No antigen is known for it. Points from the study as a whole: Few additional T cells are recruited per seasonal influenza vaccination, authors suggested.

The germline V gene encodes CDR1 SGHTA and CDR2 FQGNSA. Trimming removed 5 bases from V and 1 base from J, with 13 bases in between. The CDR3 spans 15 residues. V and J are TRBV7-2 and TRBJ2-3, with D possibly TRBD1 on 6 matching bases. Specimen: PBMCs from blood, collected around 5 days after vaccination. The origin of this receptor is a man aged 45-65 years who received an inactivated influenza vaccine. The CDR3 here is CASSQSRQGTDTQYF. CDR3 bases: TGTGCCAGCAGCCAATCTCGACAGGGCACAGATACGCAGTATTTT.